The next 21 T cell receptor beta chains were all read from a single sample in a study of CD8 T cells in Susac syndrome. It was with random hexamers that about 0.45 to 1 ug RNA was reverse transcribed. Via MiXCR, TCRdb re-called the immunoSEQ multiplex PCR reads, giving one row per CDR3 protein. This sample has roughly 200,000 distinct CDR3 sequences, with 90% to 95% found just once. Material: CD4+ T cells from PBMCs. The receptors here all came from a human donor in good health.

This rearrangement joins TRBV29-1 to TRBJ2-1; weak D call: TRBD2 (5 bases). Germline V CDR1 and CDR2: SQVTM, ANQGSEA. Trimming removed 4 bases at V and 4 bases at J, with 8 bases between. CDR3 length: 12 amino acids. The CDR3 nucleotides are TGCAGCGTTGTTGAGGGATACAATGAGCAGTTCTTC. It is translated as CSVVEGYNEQFF.

J is TRBJ2-5 and V is TRBV27; TRBD1 might be the D (6 bases). The CDR3 totals 14 residues. V was pared by 5 bases and J by 1 base, with 11 bases between. CDR1 and CDR2 (germline): MNHEY, SMNVEV (reference sequence). The CDR3 is CASSALGAQETQYF. Here the CDR3 DNA reads TGTGCCAGCAGTGCCCTGGGGGCCCAAGAGACCCAGTACTTC.

This chain connects TRBV30 to TRBJ2-1, with unresolved D. The CDR3 totals 11 residues. Germline-derived CDR1 and CDR2 are GTSNPN and SVGIG (reference sequence). V gave up 0 bases and J gave up 10 bases, with 7 bases separating them. Written as DNA, the CDR3 is TGTGCCTGGAGTGTCACGCGAGAGCAGTTCTTC. This translates into CAWSVTREQFF. The full variable domain, rest sourced from reference TRBV30 and TRBJ2-1, is SQTIHQWPATLVQPVGSPLSLECTVEGTSNPNLYWYRQAAGRGLQLLFYSVGIGQISSEVPQNLSASRPQDRQFILSSKKLLLSDSGFYLCAWSVTREQFFGPGTRLTVL.

This chain uses TRBV9 with TRBJ1-1; no clear D. This CDR3 region has 14 residues. CDR1 is SGDLS, CDR2 YYNGEE, per germline. V lost 1 base, J lost 9 bases, and 16 bases lay in between. The CDR3 sequence is CASSVTQNSAKAFF. The DNA of the CDR3 is TGTGCCAGCAGCGTAACTCAGAACAGCGCAAAAGCTTTCTTT. Complete variable domain (other parts from reference TRBV9 and TRBJ1-1): DSGVTQTPKHLITATGQRVTLRCSPRSGDLSVYWYQQSLDQGLQFLIQYYNGEERAKGNILERFSAQQFPDLHSELNLSSLELGDSALYFCASSVTQNSAKAFFGQGTRLTVV.

This clonotype was counted between two and nine times. V gene TRBV4-1 combines with J gene TRBJ2-5; 8 bases line up with TRBD1. The CDR3 totals 15 residues. From germline, CDR1 is MGHRA and CDR2 YSYEKL. Trimming took 1 base from V and 9 from J; bases not matched to a gene: 10. This CDR3 is CASSQAPTGEDPQYF. CDR3 nucleotide sequence: TGCGCCAGCAGCCAAGCCCCGACAGGGGAGGATCCCCAGTACTTC.

This chain links TRBV5-1 with TRBJ2-5; TRBD2 agrees at 9 bases. The ends lost 7 bases at V and 3 bases at J; junction bases unmatched: 4. CDR1 and CDR2 (germline): SGHRS, YFSETQ. The CDR3 is 13 amino acids. This CDR3 is CASSSGAEETQYF. CDR3 nucleotide sequence: TGCGCCAGCTCTAGCGGGGCAGAAGAGACCCAGTACTTC.

The chain is built from TRBV3-1 and TRBJ1-5; D not resolved. Germline-derived CDR1 and CDR2 are LGHDT and YNNKEL (reference sequence). The CDR3 has 15 residues. The V end was cut by 8 bases, the J end by 2 bases, with 16 bases between. The CDR3 loop is CASSRSADGNQPQHF. Written as DNA, the CDR3 is TGTGCCAGCTCACGGTCGGCAGATGGCAATCAGCCCCAGCATTTT.

The chain employs TRBV5-1 and TRBJ2-7; D unresolved. The CDR3 totals 15 residues. The germline gives CDR1 SGHRS, CDR2 YFSETQ. V was shortened by 0 bases and J by 2 bases, with 12 bases between the two germline ends. The CDR3, as DNA: TGCGCCAGCAGCTTGGAAGGCAGGCCCACCTACGAGCAGTACTTC. Its translation is CASSLEGRPTYEQYF.

This chain connects TRBV3-1 to TRBJ2-7; the match to TRBD2 covers 10 bases. Germline CDR1 is LGHDT and CDR2 is YNNKEL (reference sequence). The J segment lost 6 bases and the V segment lost 1 base, leaving 3 bases of the junction unmatched. This CDR3 has 14 amino acids. CDR3 loop: CASSQAVAGGEQYV. Written as DNA, the CDR3 is TGTGCCAGCAGCCAAGCGGTAGCGGGAGGCGAGCAGTACGTC.

The CDR3 loop is CASSARGFGYGYTF. CDR3 sequence (DNA): TGTGCCAGCAGTGCCAGGGGGTTTGGCTATGGCTACACCTTC. This chain joins TRBV25-1 and TRBJ1-2; 7 nucleotides line up with TRBD1. Losses at the gene ends were 4 bases for V and 4 bases for J; bases not matched to a gene: 6. CDR1 MGHDK and CDR2 SYGVNS come from the germline V gene. The CDR3 runs 14 residues.

The CDR3 sequence is CASPTGTSGRRYEQYV. CDR3 DNA: TGTGCCAGCCCTACCGGCACTAGCGGGAGACGATACGAGCAGTACGTC. The chain has TRBV28 and TRBJ2-7; 11 bases align to TRBD2. The CDR3 sequence is 16 residues long. V trimming: 8 bases; J trimming: 4 bases; junction bases outside the gene matches: 13. Germline V gene lookup returns CDR1 MDHEN and CDR2 SYDVKM.

This rearrangement joins TRBV12-3 or TRBV12-4 to TRBJ1-6; D remains ambiguous. This CDR3 has 13 residues. The V end lost 7 bases, the J end lost 9 bases, and 13 bases lay between the germline ends. The CDR3 nucleotides are TGTGCCAGCACCATGGGCGCGGGTTCACCCCTCCACTTT. Translated, it gives CASTMGAGSPLHF.

The chain recombines TRBV12-3 or TRBV12-4 with TRBJ1-6; D is perhaps TRBD1 (5 bases). Trimming left V 3 bases short and J 10 bases short, with 16 bases between. This CDR3 has 15 amino acids. The CDR3 DNA is TGTGCCAGCAGTTTCGGCAGGGAAGTATGGTCACCCCTCCACTTT. Translation: CASSFGREVWSPLHF.

The J gene is TRBJ2-1, the V gene TRBV5-1; D ambiguous. The V gene lost 3 bases and the J gene lost 5 bases, with 9 bases spanning the gap. This CDR3 is built from 13 residues. Per the germline V gene, CDR1 is SGHRS and CDR2 is YFSETQ. The CDR3 here is CASSWYRNNEQFF. CDR3 DNA sequence: TGCGCCAGCAGCTGGTACCGGAACAATGAGCAGTTCTTC.

The rearrangement links TRBV6-2 or TRBV6-3 to TRBJ2-3; a possible D gene is TRBD1 (6 bases). Trimming took 6 bases from V and 2 from J, leaving 15 bases between them. Per the germline V gene, CDR1 is MNHEY and CDR2 is SVGEGT. The CDR3 has 15 amino acids. This CDR3 reads CASSKDSWNTDTQYF. The CDR3 bases are TGTGCCAGCAGCAAGGACAGTTGGAACACAGATACGCAGTATTTT.

The rearrangement links TRBV20-1 to TRBJ2-2; maybe TRBD1 (5 bases). Germline V lookup: CDR1 DFQATT, CDR2 SNEGSKA (reference sequence). This CDR3 comprises 14 residues. V was pared by 1 base and J by 6 bases, with 12 bases between. CDR3 sequence: CSARVRADAGELFF. The CDR3, as DNA: TGCAGTGCTAGAGTCAGGGCTGACGCCGGGGAGCTGTTTTTT.

This clonotype appeared a single time. The chain employs TRBV20-1 and TRBJ2-3, with 8 bases lining up with TRBD1. V was pared by 2 bases and J by 3 bases, with 4 bases of the junction left unmatched. The CDR3 sequence is 14 residues long. The germline V gene encodes CDR1 DFQATT and CDR2 SNEGSKA (reference sequence). Written as DNA, the CDR3 is TGCAGTGCTAGACAGGGGGCAAGAACAGATACGCAGTATTTT. Translated, it gives CSARQGARTDTQYF.

The chain uses TRBV20-1 and TRBJ2-7; TRBD1 agrees at 8 bases. The CDR3 consists of 14 residues. Trimming took 5 bases from V and 2 from J; bases not matched to a gene: 8. Germline V gives CDR1 DFQATT, CDR2 SNEGSKA (reference sequence). CDR3 coding DNA: TGCAGTGCTCGGCCGGGACAGGAGCCCTACGAGCAGTACGTC. The encoded protein is CSARPGQEPYEQYV.

The chain employs TRBV12-3 or TRBV12-4 and TRBJ2-7; the match to TRBD1 covers 7 bases. V was pared by 3 bases and J by 2 bases, with 1 base of the junction left unmatched. The CDR3 length is 13 residues. The CDR3 DNA is TGTGCCAGCAGTTTGGGACAGCCCTACGAGCAGTACTTC. Its protein product is CASSLGQPYEQYF.

This sequence joins TRBV29-1 and TRBJ2-3; 9 nucleotides match TRBD1. Trimming removed 5 bases from V and 3 bases from J; junction bases left unmatched: 3. CDR3 length equals 13 residues. CDR1 is SQVTM and CDR2 is ANQGSEA in the germline V gene. The CDR3, as DNA: TGCAGCGTTACCGGACAGGGGACAGATACGCAGTATTTT. Encoded protein: CSVTGQGTDTQYF.

The chain couples TRBV20-1 to TRBJ2-1, with D tentatively TRBD2 (7 bases). Germline V CDR1 and CDR2: DFQATT, SNEGSKA (reference sequence). The CDR3 is made up of 15 amino acids. The V gene lost 3 bases and the J gene lost 7 bases, with 19 bases spanning the gap. CDR3 nucleotides: TGCAGTGCTAGTCTTCCCGGGGGGCGGGGGAATGAGCAGTTCTTC. Translating it yields CSASLPGGRGNEQFF.